Following are 6 T cell receptor beta chains from one sample sequenced in a study of CD8 T cells in ankylosing spondylitis. From the 5' RACE reads, TCRdb called clonotypes with MiXCR, one entry per CDR3 protein. The repertoire holds about 130,000 distinct CDR3 sequences, with approximately 7.4% as singletons. The source material was blood, either unsorted or a sorted T cell fraction (not recorded which). Every receptor here comes from a female donor with ankylosing spondylitis or in good health (not recorded which).

This clonotype was seen only a few times. The chain joins TRBV3-1 to TRBJ1-5; unclear D gene. V lost 0 bases and J 1 base, leaving 4 bases between the germline ends. The CDR3 has 14 residues. The germline V gene encodes CDR1 LGHDT and CDR2 YNNKEL (reference sequence). The CDR3 protein is CASSQEGSNQPQHF. CDR3 sequence (DNA): TGTGCCAGCAGCCAAGAAGGCAGCAATCAGCCCCAGCATTTT.

This clonotype showed up many times. The rearrangement uses TRBV7-2 and TRBJ2-3; 7 bases are shared with TRBD2. CDR1 and CDR2 (germline): SGHTA, FQGNSA. V trimming: 5 bases; J trimming: 5 bases; junction bases outside the gene matches: 7. The CDR3 is 14 amino acids. Here the CDR3 reads CASSQGLYRDTQYF. In nucleotides, the CDR3 is TGTGCCAGCAGCCAGGGACTATACCGAGATACGCAGTATTTT.

This clonotype has at least ten counts. The chain couples TRBV12-3 or TRBV12-4 to TRBJ2-1; 12 bases match TRBD2. V dropped 5 bases and J dropped 3; count of bases not matched to a gene: 2. This CDR3 spans 15 amino acids. CDR3 DNA sequence: TGTGCCAGCAGTCCACTAGCGGGGGGCTACAATGAGCAGTTCTTC. Protein sequence: CASSPLAGGYNEQFF.

This clonotype was seen only a few times. This chain connects TRBV7-9 to TRBJ1-2; 10 bases match TRBD1. The germline V gene encodes CDR1 SEHNR and CDR2 FQNEAQ (reference sequence). The CDR3 spans 15 residues. With V trimmed by 5 bases and J by 1 base, 4 bases remained unmatched. CDR3 sequence: CASSKGTGVNYGYTF. The CDR3 DNA sequence: TGTGCCAGCAGCAAGGGGACAGGGGTTAACTATGGCTACACCTTC. The full variable domain, with the rest looked up from reference TRBV7-9 and TRBJ1-2, is DTGVSQNPRHKITKRGQNVTFRCDPISEHNRLYWYRQTLGQGPEFLTYFQNEAQLEKSRLLSDRFSAERPKGSFSTLEIQRTEQGDSAMYLCASSKGTGVNYGYTFGSGTRLTVV.

This clonotype was detected a few times. This could be a read error, since a much larger clone is one nucleotide away. The chain uses TRBV2 and TRBJ2-3; TRBD2 is a possible D gene (5 bases). Between the trimmed V and J ends, which lost 4 bases and 5 bases, there was a span of 10 bases. This CDR3 has 13 residues. CDR1 is SNHLY and CDR2 is FYNNEI in the germline V gene. This chain's CDR3 is CASSVGRGDTQYF. The CDR3, as DNA: TGTGCCAGCAGTGTAGGCCGGGGAGATACGCAGTATTTT. Combining the CDR3 with reference TRBV2 and TRBJ2-3 gives the whole variable domain EPEVTQTPSHQVTQMGQEVILRCVPISNHLYFYWYRQILGQKVEFLVSFYNNEISEKSEIFDDQFSVERPDGSNFTLKIRSTKLEDSAMYFCASSVGRGDTQYFGPGTRLTVL.

This clonotype came up many times. The genes are TRBV29-1 and TRBJ1-2; no firm D call. The CDR3 has 11 amino acids. Per the germline V gene, CDR1 is SQVTM and CDR2 is ANQGSEA. V lost 3 bases to trimming and J lost 7 bases, with 9 bases between them. The DNA of the CDR3 is TGCAGCGTTGAGTTGGGGTTTGGCTACACCTTC. This codes for CSVELGFGYTF.